The rows below give T cell receptor beta chains drawn from one sample of a study of T cells expressing NK-cell markers. Reanalyzing the 5' RACE reads, TCRdb keeps one entry per CDR3 protein, without DNA. This table holds about 460,000 distinct CDR3 sequences. Sequenced input: blood T cells: a sorted CD56 or NKG2C T cell subset, CD4+ or CD8+ T cells, or bulk PBMC T cells (not recorded which). These receptors all come from a woman aged 50 to 60 in good health. Each CDR3 is given with its conserved first and last residue.

cdr3_aa j_call v_call
CASRQTVQGYTF TRBJ1-2 TRBV12-3/TRBV12-4
CATSVPPRGTMNTGELFF TRBJ2-2 TRBV15
CSASDPHEQFF TRBJ2-1 TRBV20-1
CASSSGLRASGVADTQYF TRBJ2-3 TRBV5-1
CASSLRESSHEKLFF TRBJ1-4 TRBV27
CASSRGRTQETQYF TRBJ2-5 TRBV7-8
CASSFGNRANSPLHF TRBJ1-6 TRBV12-3/TRBV12-4
CASTPTTGQGAGEQYF TRBJ2-7 TRBV4-1
CASSVEGQAYTEAFF TRBJ1-1 TRBV6-1
CASSRKGGETQYF TRBJ2-5 TRBV18
CASMKIMGNTIYF TRBJ1-3 TRBV6-5
CSASRTGSYGYTF TRBJ1-2 TRBV20-1
CASSGGRRGQGYGYTF TRBJ1-2 TRBV2
CASSYTGPNSPLHF TRBJ1-6 TRBV6-5
CASSFSHRGGNYEQYF TRBJ2-7 TRBV11-3
CSAAGQGLYGYTF TRBJ1-2 TRBV20-1
CATSSERTLRNTEAFF TRBJ1-1 TRBV15
CASSQGGVPYEQYF TRBJ2-7 TRBV14
CASSPNNSPLHF TRBJ1-6 TRBV6-5
CASSQGVLARLPDTQYF TRBJ2-3 TRBV4-1
CASSFDHTDTQYF TRBJ2-3 TRBV12-3/TRBV12-4
CALDTGVSNEQFF TRBJ2-1 TRBV28
CASSPEGGEGTEAFF TRBJ1-1 TRBV12-3/TRBV12-4
CASITEGGQPQHF TRBJ1-5 TRBV2
CASSLGSGRYTF TRBJ1-2 TRBV7-9
CASSRGTATQPQHF TRBJ1-5 TRBV3-1
CASTGTNYEQYF TRBJ2-7 TRBV2
CSARGPQREGSDTQYF TRBJ2-3 TRBV20-1
CASSLGGQVPHEQYF TRBJ2-7 TRBV11-1
CASRGIAGGGYNEQFF TRBJ2-1 TRBV6-1
CASSGLSDSYEQYF TRBJ2-7 TRBV10-2
CASSRIRMETQYF TRBJ2-5 TRBV4-1
CATRPNSGTSGTGELFF TRBJ2-2 TRBV5-1
CASSLSGHLYEQYF TRBJ2-7 TRBV12-3/TRBV12-4
CASSQDSLAGVPDTQYF TRBJ2-3 TRBV4-2
CASSFLKGGFEKLFF TRBJ1-4 TRBV6-5
CASSQDTAHQPQHF TRBJ1-5 TRBV3-1
CASSPNRADTQYF TRBJ2-3 TRBV6-5
CASSQVASSKKTQYF TRBJ2-5 TRBV14
CASSLNRIQAFF TRBJ1-1 TRBV7-3
CASSLVLAGELFF TRBJ2-2 TRBV5-1
CASSKEATLETQYF TRBJ2-5 TRBV3-1